This T cell receptor beta chain is drawn from a study of T cell responses to AZD1222 COVID-19 vaccine. Overall study results and limits: Repertoire samples came only from after the peak T cell response. Baseline seropositives among AZD1222 recipients totaled only five or six. In a largely white British group with more females than males, clonal diversity was possibly underestimated.

Assay used: immunoSEQ multiplex PCR; TCRdb lists only in-frame clones, some missing. The sample holds under 200,000 clones; about 94% are singletons and the top ten take 9.2%. Points on this clone: Its antigen remains unidentified.

This CDR3 has 14 residues. The V end lost 4 bases, the J end lost 5 bases, and 15 bases lay between the germline ends. The germline V gene encodes CDR1 SGHNT and CDR2 YYREEE (reference sequence). This specimen was peripheral blood, taken on day 0 of AZD1222 vaccination. V is TRBV5-4 and J is TRBJ2-5, with D possibly matching TRBD2 (7 bases). The source of this sequence is an adult in good health. The CDR3 sequence is CASSATGRVETQYF. The CDR3 region has the DNA TGTGCCAGCAGCGCTACAGGGAGGGTTGAGACCCAGTACTTC.